This entry features one T cell receptor beta chain sequence. The data were taken from a study of blood T cell repertoires in COVID-19. On the study more broadly: The origin of the acute and convalescent COVID-19 samples was the United States, Italy and Spain. The cDNA or gDNA used as material had been derived from T cells, B-cell-depleted T cells, or PBMCs.

Study processing details: Reference gene primers were amplified, and this amplification served to estimate nucleated cell counts. Sequenced by immunoSEQ multiplex PCR; TCRdb stores in-frame clones only, minus some. V and J calls and clone size are as listed in that table; D and trimming were resolved from the DNA. The repertoire includes around 170,000 clones, around 89% of them detected once, and about 2.8% sits in the top ten. V dropped 3 bases and J dropped 12; count of bases not matched to a gene: 7. Looked up from germline, CDR1 is SGHNT and CDR2 is YYREEE (reference sequence). The CDR3 has 12 residues.

This receptor was obtained from a man aged 55 to 70 with acute or convalescent COVID-19. This chain joins TRBV5-4 and TRBJ2-3; TRBD2 agrees at 7 bases. The sample consisted of peripheral blood. CDR3 sequence (DNA): TGTGCCAGCAGCTCCTCCGGGAGGATCCAGTATTTT. Its protein is CASSSSGRIQYF.